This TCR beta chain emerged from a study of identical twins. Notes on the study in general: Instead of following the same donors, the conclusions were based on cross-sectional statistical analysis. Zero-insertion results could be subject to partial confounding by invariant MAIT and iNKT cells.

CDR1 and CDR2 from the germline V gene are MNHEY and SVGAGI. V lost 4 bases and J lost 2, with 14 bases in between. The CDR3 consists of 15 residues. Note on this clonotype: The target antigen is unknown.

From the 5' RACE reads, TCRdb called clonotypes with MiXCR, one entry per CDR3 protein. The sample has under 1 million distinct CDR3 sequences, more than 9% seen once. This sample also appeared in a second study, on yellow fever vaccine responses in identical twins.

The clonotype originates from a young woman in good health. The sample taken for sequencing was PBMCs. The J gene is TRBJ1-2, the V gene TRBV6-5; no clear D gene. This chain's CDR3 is CASSFRQPKNYGYTF. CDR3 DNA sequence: TGTGCCAGCAGTTTTAGGCAGCCAAAAAACTATGGCTACACCTTC.